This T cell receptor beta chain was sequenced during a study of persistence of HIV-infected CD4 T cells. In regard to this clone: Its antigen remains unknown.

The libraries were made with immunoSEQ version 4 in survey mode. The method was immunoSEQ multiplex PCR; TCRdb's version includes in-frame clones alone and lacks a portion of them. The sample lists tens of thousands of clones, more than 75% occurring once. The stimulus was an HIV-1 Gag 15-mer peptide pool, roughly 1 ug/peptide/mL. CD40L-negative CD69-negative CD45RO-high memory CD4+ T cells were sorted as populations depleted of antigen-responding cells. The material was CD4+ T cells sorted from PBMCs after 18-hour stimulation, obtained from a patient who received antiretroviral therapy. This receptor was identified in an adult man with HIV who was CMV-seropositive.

The CDR3 reads CASSYSSRQPQHF. The CDR3 coding sequence is TGTGCCAGCAGTTACTCGTCCAGGCAGCCCCAGCATTTT. The chain combines TRBV6-2 or TRBV6-3 with TRBJ1-5; D unclear. Germline V gives CDR1 MNHEY, CDR2 SVGEGT. V was trimmed by 0 bases and J by 7 bases, leaving 7 bases between them. The CDR3 is 13 amino acids.